This T cell receptor (beta chain) is drawn from a study of blood T cell repertoires in COVID-19. Whole-study context: Spain, Italy and the United States supplied samples that represented acute and convalescent COVID-19. The cDNA or gDNA used as material had been derived from T cells, B-cell-depleted T cells, or PBMCs.

This clone was counted between two and nine times. Trimming cost V 2 bases and J 8 bases, with 7 bases left between them. The CDR3 consists of 11 residues. The germline V gene has CDR1 GTSNPN and CDR2 SVGIG (reference sequence). Authors' methods: Estimation of nucleated cell counts relied on the amplification of reference gene primers. The table came from immunoSEQ multiplex PCR; TCRdb's copy has only in-frame clones and leaves some out. Clone size and V and J calls were adopted from that table, with D and trimming inferred from the DNA. The sample records 140,000 to 150,000 clones, 80% being singletons.

Material: peripheral blood. The chain couples TRBV30 to TRBJ2-1; no clear D. The TCR sequence derives from a man between 65 and 85 years old who had recovered from COVID-19. The CDR3: CAWSNMDEQFF. The CDR3 nucleotides read TGTGCCTGGAGTAACATGGATGAGCAGTTCTTC.